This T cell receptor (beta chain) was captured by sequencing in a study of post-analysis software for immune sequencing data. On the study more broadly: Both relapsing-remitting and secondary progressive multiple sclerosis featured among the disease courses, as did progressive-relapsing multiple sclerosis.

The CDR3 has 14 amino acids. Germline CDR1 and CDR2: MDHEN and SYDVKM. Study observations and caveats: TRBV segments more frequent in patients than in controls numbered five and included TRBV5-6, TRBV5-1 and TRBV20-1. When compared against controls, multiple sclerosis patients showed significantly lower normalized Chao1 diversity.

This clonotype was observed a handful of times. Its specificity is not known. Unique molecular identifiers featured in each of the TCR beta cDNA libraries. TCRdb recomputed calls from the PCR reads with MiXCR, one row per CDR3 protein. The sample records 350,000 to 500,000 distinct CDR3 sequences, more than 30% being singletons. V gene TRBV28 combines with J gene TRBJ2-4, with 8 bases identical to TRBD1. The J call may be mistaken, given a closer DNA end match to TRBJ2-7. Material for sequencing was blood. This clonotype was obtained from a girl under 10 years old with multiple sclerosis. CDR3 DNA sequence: TGTGCCAGCAATCTTGGACAGGGTAGGAACGAGCAGTACTTC. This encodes CASNLGQGRNEQYF.